These 18 T cell receptor beta chains were all obtained from the same sample, sequenced in a study of cytomegalovirus exposure and HLA in healthy donors. Clones were read by immunoSEQ multiplex PCR, and TCRdb kept only the in-frame ones, dropping some. This table holds 47,000 or so clones, roughly 92% found once. The specimen was PBMCs. The receptor source for this set is a man in his late teens or twenties in good health and CMV-seronegative.

The gene calls are TRBV10-1 and TRBJ2-7, with D uncertain. This CDR3 is 13 amino acids long. V was pared by 2 bases and J by 2 bases, with 7 bases between. Germline assignment: CDR1 WNHNN and CDR2 SYGVQD (reference sequence). Here the CDR3 reads CASSEREAYEQYF. CDR3 nucleotide sequence: TGCGCCAGCAGTGAGCGAGAAGCCTACGAGCAGTACTTC.

The rearrangement joins TRBV7-9 to TRBJ2-5, with 12 bases matching TRBD2. The CDR3 length is 17 residues. The V segment lost 5 bases and the J segment 3 bases; nucleotides outside the gene matches: 10. CDR1 and CDR2 from the germline V gene are SEHNR and FQNEAQ (reference sequence). CDR3 sequence: CASSPRLAGVGEETQYF. CDR3 DNA sequence: TGTGCCAGCAGCCCTAGACTAGCGGGAGTAGGAGAAGAGACCCAGTACTTC. Full variable domain (rest looked up from reference TRBV7-9 and TRBJ2-5): DTGVSQNPRHKITKRGQNVTFRCDPISEHNRLYWYRQTLGQGPEFLTYFQNEAQLEKSRLLSDRFSAERPKGSFSTLEIQRTEQGDSAMYLCASSPRLAGVGEETQYFGPGTRLLVL.

The V and J genes are TRBV27 and TRBJ2-7, with a weak D call TRBD1 (6 bases). The V end lost 0 bases, the J end lost 2 bases, and 11 bases lay between the germline ends. From germline, CDR1 is MNHEY and CDR2 SMNVEV (reference sequence). The CDR3 is 15 residues long. CDR3 region: CASSLSGQSTYEQYF. As DNA, the CDR3 is TGTGCCAGCAGTTTATCCGGACAGAGCACCTACGAGCAGTACTTC.

V gene TRBV5-8 combines with J gene TRBJ2-2, with TRBD1 identical over 8 bases. CDR3 length equals 15 residues. J lost 5 bases, V lost 0 bases, and 3 bases had no gene match. Germline V lookup: CDR1 SGHTS, CDR2 YDEGEE. The CDR3 DNA is TGTGCCAGCAGCTTGGGGACAGGGAAAACCGGGGAGCTGTTTTTT. It codes for CASSLGTGKTGELFF.

The V and J genes are TRBV27 and TRBJ2-1; TRBD1 aligns across 10 bases. This CDR3 is 13 amino acids long. Germline CDR1 and CDR2: MNHEY and SMNVEV (reference sequence). Trimming removed 9 bases from V and 15 bases from J; junction bases left unmatched: 14. In DNA form, the CDR3 reads TGTGCCAGTTCCGGGACAGGGGAATCTTCTTGGTTCTTC. It yields the protein CASSGTGESSWFF.

CDR3 residues: CAIRGTGTEAFF. Written as DNA, the CDR3 is TGTGCCATCAGGGGGACAGGGACTGAAGCTTTCTTT. The V call is TRBV10-3, the J call TRBJ1-1; 9 positions agree with TRBD1. With 6 bases clipped from V and 5 bases from J, the junction kept 1 base outside the gene matches. The CDR3 has 12 residues. Germline CDR1 ENHRY, CDR2 SYGVKD.

The rearrangement links TRBV19 to TRBJ2-3; unclear D gene. CDR3 length: 14 residues. Trimming pared 1 base from V and 2 bases from J, leaving 7 bases between. Germline lookup yields CDR1 LNHDA and CDR2 SQIVND (reference sequence). As DNA, the CDR3 is TGTGCCAGTAGTATAGTTGGCCCCACAGATACGCAGTATTTT. Amino acid sequence: CASSIVGPTDTQYF.

The V and J genes are TRBV29-1 and TRBJ1-2; D possibly corresponds to TRBD1 (6 bases). From germline, CDR1 is SQVTM and CDR2 ANQGSEA. The CDR3 is 16 residues long. With 0 bases removed from V and 7 bases from J, the gap between germline ends came to 21 bases. The CDR3 DNA sequence: TGCAGCGTTGAAGATCGTCTCCCGGGGGGGCGTGGTGGCTACACCTTC. It encodes CSVEDRLPGGRGGYTF.

The chain couples TRBV29-1 to TRBJ2-2; 8 bases fit TRBD1. Germline V CDR1 and CDR2: SQVTM, ANQGSEA. This CDR3 has 14 residues. The V gene end was trimmed by 6 bases and the J gene end by 5 bases; junction bases not matched to a gene: 8. The CDR3 DNA reads TGCAGCGTAGAGGACAGGGTGTCAACCGGGGAGCTGTTTTTT. Translating it yields CSVEDRVSTGELFF.

The chain joins TRBV28 to TRBJ2-7, with 8 bases lining up with TRBD1. Germline V gene lookup returns CDR1 MDHEN and CDR2 SYDVKM. CDR3 length equals 15 residues. V trimming: 5 bases; J trimming: 5 bases; junction bases outside the gene matches: 11. CDR3 sequence (DNA): TGTGCCAGCAGTCCCGCCGCGACAGGGGTACACGAGCAGTACTTC. Encoded protein: CASSPAATGVHEQYF.

The V call is TRBV7-2, the J call TRBJ2-7, with D tentatively TRBD1 (5 bases). Germline V gene lookup returns CDR1 SGHTA and CDR2 FQGNSA. With 5 bases removed from V and 0 bases from J, the gap between germline ends came to 17 bases. The CDR3 consists of 16 residues. The CDR3 spells CASSPKARQSSYEQYF. The CDR3 DNA reads TGTGCCAGCAGCCCCAAGGCCAGACAGAGCTCCTACGAGCAGTACTTC.

The chain uses TRBV9 and TRBJ2-3; TRBD2 agrees at 10 bases. The CDR3 covers 16 residues. V dropped 2 bases and J dropped 4; count of bases not matched to a gene: 7. Germline V gene data show CDR1 as SGDLS and CDR2 as YYNGEE. The CDR3 DNA is TGTGCCAGCAGCGTCGGTCTAGCGGGAGTGGCAGATACGCAGTATTTT. This translates into CASSVGLAGVADTQYF.

V and J are TRBV19 and TRBJ2-7; 11 bases map to TRBD1. Germline V gene sequence: CDR1 LNHDA, CDR2 SQIVND (reference sequence). The CDR3 covers 16 residues. Unmatched junction bases numbered 4, after V lost 2 bases and J lost 1 base. CDR3 sequence: CASSIFGTGGSYEQYF. CDR3 DNA sequence: TGTGCCAGTAGTATATTCGGGACAGGGGGTTCCTACGAGCAGTACTTC.

V usage is TRBV2 and J usage is TRBJ2-5, with no clear D. The V end lost 3 bases, the J end lost 0 bases, and 8 bases lay between the germline ends. Per germline, CDR1 SNHLY and CDR2 FYNNEI. The CDR3 is 14 residues long. The CDR3 DNA reads TGTGCCAGCAGTGACCAGCAGGACCAAGAGACCCAGTACTTC. Its protein is CASSDQQDQETQYF.

The chain uses TRBV2 and TRBJ1-5, with D possibly being TRBD1 (5 bases). CDR1 and CDR2 from the germline V gene are SNHLY and FYNNEI. V lost 4 bases to trimming and J lost 0 bases, with 16 bases between them. The length of the CDR3 is 17 residues. The CDR3, as DNA: TGTGCCAGCAGTGCAACAGGCCCTTGGGATAGCAATCAGCCCCAGCATTTT. Its protein is CASSATGPWDSNQPQHF.

This chain connects TRBV2 to TRBJ1-5; 11 nucleotides match TRBD1. The length of the CDR3 is 14 residues. J was trimmed by 5 bases and V by 8 bases; bases with no gene match: 5. In germline, CDR1 is SNHLY, CDR2 FYNNEI. The CDR3 nucleotides are TGTGCCAGCGGCTGGACAGGGGGCGATCAGCCCCAGCATTTT. It codes for CASGWTGGDQPQHF. Full variable domain (outside the CDR3, taken from reference TRBV2 and TRBJ1-5): EPEVTQTPSHQVTQMGQEVILRCVPISNHLYFYWYRQILGQKVEFLVSFYNNEISEKSEIFDDQFSVERPDGSNFTLKIRSTKLEDSAMYFCASGWTGGDQPQHFGDGTRLSIL.

J is TRBJ2-5 and V is TRBV2, with D possibly being TRBD1 (6 bases). CDR3 length: 15 residues. V was cut by 6 bases and J by 2 bases, with 16 bases left in between. Per the germline V gene, CDR1 is SNHLY and CDR2 is FYNNEI. CDR3 sequence reads: CASSDSGTPQETQYF. In nucleotides, the CDR3 is TGTGCCAGCAGCGACTCCGGGACACCACAAGAGACCCAGTACTTC.

This clone was recorded once. The chain has TRBV4-3 and TRBJ2-1; 7 bases agree with TRBD2. Germline V lookup: CDR1 LGHNA, CDR2 YSLEER. This CDR3 has 16 residues. The ends lost 0 bases at V and 2 bases at J; junction bases unmatched: 4. CDR3 nucleotides: TGCGCCAGCAGCCAAGATCCTAGCGGTACCTACAATGAGCAGTTCTTC. It translates to CASSQDPSGTYNEQFF.